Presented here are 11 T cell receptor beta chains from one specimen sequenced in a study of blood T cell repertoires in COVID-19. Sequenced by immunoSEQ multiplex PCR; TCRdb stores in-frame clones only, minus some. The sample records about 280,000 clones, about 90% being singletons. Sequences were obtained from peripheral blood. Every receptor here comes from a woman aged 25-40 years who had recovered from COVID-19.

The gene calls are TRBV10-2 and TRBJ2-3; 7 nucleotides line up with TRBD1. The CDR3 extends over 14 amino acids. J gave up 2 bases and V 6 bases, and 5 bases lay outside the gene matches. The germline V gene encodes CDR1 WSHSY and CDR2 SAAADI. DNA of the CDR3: TGCGCCAGCAGACAGGGGCCGTTCACAGATACGCAGTATTTT. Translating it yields CASRQGPFTDTQYF.

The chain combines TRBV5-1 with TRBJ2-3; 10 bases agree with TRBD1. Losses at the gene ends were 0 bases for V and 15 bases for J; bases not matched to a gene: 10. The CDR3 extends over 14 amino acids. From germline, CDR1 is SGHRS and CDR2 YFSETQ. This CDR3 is CASSLDAGTGASYF. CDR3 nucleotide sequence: TGCGCCAGCAGCTTGGATGCCGGGACAGGGGCTTCTTATTTT.

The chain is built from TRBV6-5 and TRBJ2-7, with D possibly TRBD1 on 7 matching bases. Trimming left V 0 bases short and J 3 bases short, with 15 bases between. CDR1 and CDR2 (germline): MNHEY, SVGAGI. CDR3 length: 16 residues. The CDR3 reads CASSYSGGTGDYEQYF. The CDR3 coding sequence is TGTGCCAGCAGTTACTCGGGGGGAACAGGGGACTACGAGCAGTACTTC.

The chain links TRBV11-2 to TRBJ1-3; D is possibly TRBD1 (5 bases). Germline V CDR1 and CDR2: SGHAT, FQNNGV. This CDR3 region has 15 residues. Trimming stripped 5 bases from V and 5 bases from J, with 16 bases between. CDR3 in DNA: TGTGCCAGCAGCCTACACCCAGGGTTACGAAACACCATATATTTT. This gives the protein CASSLHPGLRNTIYF.

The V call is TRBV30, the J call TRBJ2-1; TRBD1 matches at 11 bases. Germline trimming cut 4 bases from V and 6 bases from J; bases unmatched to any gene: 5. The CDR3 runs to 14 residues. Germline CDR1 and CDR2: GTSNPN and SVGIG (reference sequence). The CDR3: CAWISGQGANEQFF. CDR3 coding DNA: TGTGCCTGGATTTCCGGACAGGGGGCCAATGAGCAGTTCTTC. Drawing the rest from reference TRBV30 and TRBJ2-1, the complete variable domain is SQTIHQWPATLVQPVGSPLSLECTVEGTSNPNLYWYRQAAGRGLQLLFYSVGIGQISSEVPQNLSASRPQDRQFILSSKKLLLSDSGFYLCAWISGQGANEQFFGPGTRLTVL.

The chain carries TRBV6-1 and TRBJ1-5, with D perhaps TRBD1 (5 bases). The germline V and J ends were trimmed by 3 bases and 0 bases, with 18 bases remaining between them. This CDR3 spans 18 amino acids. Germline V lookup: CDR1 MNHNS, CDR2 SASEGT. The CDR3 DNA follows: TGTGCCAGCAGTGAGAAGACAGTTTTGACTTATAGCAATCAGCCCCAGCATTTT. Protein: CASSEKTVLTYSNQPQHF.

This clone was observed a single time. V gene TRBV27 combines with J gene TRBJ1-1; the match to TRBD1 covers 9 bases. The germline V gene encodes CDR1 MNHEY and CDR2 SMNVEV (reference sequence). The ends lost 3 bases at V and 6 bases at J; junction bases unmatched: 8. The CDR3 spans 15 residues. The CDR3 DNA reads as TGTGCCAGCAGTTTGTTGGACAGGGGAAGTGCTGAAGCTTTCTTT. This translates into CASSLLDRGSAEAFF.

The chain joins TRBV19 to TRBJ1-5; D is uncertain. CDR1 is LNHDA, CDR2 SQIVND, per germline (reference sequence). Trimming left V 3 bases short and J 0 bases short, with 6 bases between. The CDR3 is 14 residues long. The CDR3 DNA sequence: TGTGCCAGTAGTATTCCCAGTAGCAATCAGCCCCAGCATTTT. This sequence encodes CASSIPSSNQPQHF.

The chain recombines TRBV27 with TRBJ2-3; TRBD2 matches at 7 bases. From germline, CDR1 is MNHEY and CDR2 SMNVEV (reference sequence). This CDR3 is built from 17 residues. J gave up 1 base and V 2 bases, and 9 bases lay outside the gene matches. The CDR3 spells CASSLGMVAGGTDTQYF. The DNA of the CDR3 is TGTGCCAGCAGTTTAGGTATGGTGGCGGGAGGCACAGATACGCAGTATTTT.

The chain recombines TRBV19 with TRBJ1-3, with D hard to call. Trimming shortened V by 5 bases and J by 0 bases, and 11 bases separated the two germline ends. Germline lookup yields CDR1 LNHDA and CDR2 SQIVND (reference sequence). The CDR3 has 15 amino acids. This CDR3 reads CASSPARSSGNTIYF. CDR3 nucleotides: TGTGCCAGTAGTCCCGCGAGGAGCTCTGGAAACACCATATATTTT.

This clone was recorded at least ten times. The CDR3 loop is CASSFEGEQYF. Here the CDR3 DNA reads TGTGCCAGCAGCTTTGAGGGCGAGCAGTACTTC. The chain employs TRBV7-9 and TRBJ2-7; D possibly corresponds to TRBD2 (5 bases). The germline V gene has CDR1 SEHNR and CDR2 FQNEAQ (reference sequence). The CDR3 covers 11 residues. Trimming shortened V by 3 bases and J by 6 bases, and 6 bases separated the two germline ends.